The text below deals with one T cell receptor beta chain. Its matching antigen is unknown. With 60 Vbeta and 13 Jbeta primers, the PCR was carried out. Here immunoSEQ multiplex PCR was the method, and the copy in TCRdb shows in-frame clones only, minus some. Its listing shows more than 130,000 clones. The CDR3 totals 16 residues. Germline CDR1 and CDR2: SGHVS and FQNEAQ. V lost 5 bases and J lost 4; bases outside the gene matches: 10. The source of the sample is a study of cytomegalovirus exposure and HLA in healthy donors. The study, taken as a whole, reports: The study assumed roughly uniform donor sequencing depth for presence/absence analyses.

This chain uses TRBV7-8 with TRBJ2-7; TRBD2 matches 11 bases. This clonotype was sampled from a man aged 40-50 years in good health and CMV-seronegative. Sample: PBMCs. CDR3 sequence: CASSADLAGGPYEQYF. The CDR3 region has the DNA TGTGCCAGCAGCGCCGATCTAGCGGGGGGACCATACGAGCAGTACTTC.